This TCR beta chain was identified in a study of CXCR3-negative and CXCR3-positive naive CD8 T cells. Looking at the study overall: TRB reads totalled about 150 million, about 1.5 +/- 0.3 million per library.

The CDR3 contains 12 residues. CDR1 and CDR2 (germline): SGHRS, YFSETQ. About this clonotype: Its cognate antigen is unknown.

The study, taken as a whole, reports: Memory cells diverged, while naive CXCR3-positive and CXCR3-negative cells had similar TRBV-TRBJ usage.

Every CD8+ subset sample held around 300,000 flow-sorted cells, done in triplicate. 5' RACE that incorporated UMI labels was used to prepare the TRB cDNA libraries. Following a re-call of the 5' RACE reads, TCRdb has one entry per CDR3 protein and lacks DNA. The clone table shows 48,000 or so distinct CDR3 sequences, with the ten largest holding about 15%. The clonotype was recovered from a human donor in good health. Some clones in this sample may be carry-over from other donors' samples. This chain uses TRBV5-1 with TRBJ1-4; TCRdb indicates TRBD1, and absent DNA this call remains unverified. Sequenced sample: memory CD8+ T cells from blood. The CDR3 here is CASSPWGDDSLF.